This TCR beta chain comes out of a study of shared clonotypes between healthy human individuals (TCRdb year 2020). Regarding the research as a whole: A couple of women and a few men aged 18 to 49 years were included in the cohort. For each donor, CD4 naive and CD4 memory were each run on three plates, CD8 naive on two plates, and CD8 memory on one plate. The study deeply sequenced blood TCR repertoires of about 5 healthy adults to estimate repertoire size and the extent of clonotype sharing between individuals. Different laboratories and diverse techniques were used to prepare libraries and sequence TCR repertoires, to increase sequencing depth and limit assay-specific biases. Each donor's leukapheresis produced roughly between about 0.8 and 10 billion PBMCs.

Of note for this clone: There is no known antigen for this receptor. No qualities accompany the bases; no much larger clone lies one base away.

Using the deep immunoSEQ assay, TCR CDR3 regions were amplified from genomic DNA by multiplex PCR. Genomic DNA extracted from each cell subset was distributed evenly over all wells of several immunoSEQ 96-well plates, and each plate served as one replicate. For sorted subsets, about 220 ng of genomic DNA, equivalent to around 29,000 T cell genomes, went into each replicate PCR. Purified libraries were measured with a Qubit 3.0 fluorometer, size-checked on a Bioanalyzer 2100, and measured again with the KAPA Library Quantification kit. Every immunoSEQ 96-well plate was sequenced on a dedicated single-read 150-cycle Illumina NextSeq 550 flow cell. In the original analysis: The immunoSEQ output contained only junctional sequences without quality scores, so filtering could not match that applied to full-length reads. To assign V/J genes and CDR3, sequences were annotated against IMGT germline references using PyIR, a Python wrapper for IgBLAST v1.9. Any read was removed if the V/J assignment was weak (E-value above 1e-6), the CDR3 was missing, or the read contained stop codons, out-of-frame junctions, or ambiguous translated residues. V3J clonotypes were defined as sequences sharing the same inferred V gene, J gene, and CDR3 amino acid sequence. Percentage overlap between repertoires was calculated by dividing the number of shared unique clonotypes by the size of the smaller repertoire. RTK rarefaction, the Chao1 estimator, and Recon v2.1 estimates of unobserved clonotypes were used to assess repertoire richness. Generation probabilities for all TCRbeta clonotypes obtained by the gDNA method from four donors were computed using OLGA. In its TCRdb copy, this immuneACCESS table keeps in-frame sequences only and misses some clones. Where compared with another copy, unresolved V genes explain less than half of these, and the others have no known cause. That table is the source of V, J and clone size, and D and trimming were worked out from the DNA. This sample holds around 320,000 clones; roughly 91% were observed only once. Under 20% of the sample goes to the ten largest clones.

The donors were healthy, HIV-negative adults with no recently reported acute infections or vaccinations. All donors were Caucasian adults living in Nashville, Tennessee, USA. The CD8 memory samples were a combination of magnetically selected CD45RO+ cells and CCR7-negative CD45RA+ effector memory (TemRA) cells. After blood collection by leukapheresis, PBMCs were isolated using Ficoll-Histopaque density gradient centrifugation and then cryopreserved in the vapor phase of liquid nitrogen. Analytical flow cytometry was used to check the purity and quantity of every magnetically sorted T cell population. Genomic DNA was isolated from every sorted fraction and measured by UV absorbance on a Nanodrop 2000c. What the work shows at the level of the full study, not this receptor alone: Because the study included only a small number of donors, the genetic and exposure-history diversity represented was limited. Incomplete sequencing was indicated by rarefaction of sorted-subset datasets, despite the large sequencing depth. Sharing across a few donors was observed for approximately 4.6% of naive CD4, less than 4% of naive CD8, 2% to 2.5% of memory CD4, and about 0.4% of memory CD8 clonotypes. Larger estimated clonotype richness was generally found for naive subsets than for memory subsets. Pairwise subsampling led to the expectation that sequencing depth would affect the degree of clonotype sharing among donors. Compared with non-shared clonotypes, the clonotypes found in all four sorted-subset donors had higher generation probabilities. Sampling was restricted to blood, and TCR repertoires in tissue are likely to differ from TCR repertoires in blood.

The CDR3 runs 13 residues from the cysteine to the phenylalanine. The sequence is cut down to CDR3 DNA, 39 bases in frame from base 1. The trim is 2 bases for V and 5 bases for J, with a gap of 10 bases between the germline ends. From the germline V gene, CDR1 is MGHRA and CDR2 is YSYEKL. Material: memory CD8+ T cells sorted from blood. The cell subset or site label, read with the paper, signifies: CD45RO+ cells pooled with CCR7-negative TemRA cells. This sequence uses TRBV4-1 and TRBJ2-7; no confident D gene assignment can be made. This TCR was sampled from a man between 18 and 29 years old in good health. Read as DNA, the sequence is TGCGCCAGCAGCCAATCCGGGTTCCACGAGCAGTACTTC. Its product reads: CASSQSGFHEQYF.